This entry features one TCR beta chain sequence. Its antigen is still unknown. The record originates from a study of PD-1 blockade in classical Hodgkin lymphoma. For the study at large: Nivolumab dosed at 3 mg/kg went to patients intravenously every 2 weeks. General study points: After ASCT, patients who started nivolumab under 1 year later were excluded.

The time point was: cycle 4 day 1 (C4D1), after five to seven weeks of nivolumab. Relapse was seen in all patients after autologous stem cell transplantation, and brentuximab vedotin exposure was variable. The authors purified CD4+ T cells from thawed PBMCs by magnetic negative selection. Method: immunoSEQ multiplex PCR; TCRdb's copy keeps in-frame clones and lacks some. The data contain about 4,800 clones, approximately 80% of them seen just once; the ten biggest clones take up about 3%. Germline V lookup: CDR1 SGHTA, CDR2 FQGTGA. CDR3 length equals 15 residues. The V gene end was trimmed by 1 base and the J gene end by 1 base; junction bases not matched to a gene: 3.

V and J are TRBV7-3 and TRBJ2-7; 8 bases agree with TRBD2. Material: CD4+ T cells from blood, obtained before the fourth cycle of nivolumab. The source is a human donor with classical Hodgkin lymphoma. CDR3 in amino acids: CASSLNGGVSYEQYF. For the CDR3, the DNA is TGTGCCAGCAGCTTAAACGGGGGGGTGTCCTACGAGCAGTACTTC.